The source of this TCR beta chain is a study of T cell responses to AZD1222 COVID-19 vaccine. TCRdb's table, derived via immunoSEQ multiplex PCR, lists solely in-frame clones and lacks some. Of some 88,000 clones listed, 92% are singletons. Trimming shortened V by 1 base and J by 0 bases, and 10 bases separated the two germline ends. Germline V gene lookup returns CDR1 SGDLS and CDR2 YYNGEE. This CDR3 has 16 amino acids. This chain connects TRBV9 to TRBJ2-2; no reliable D call. The material sequenced was peripheral blood, taken on day 0 of AZD1222 vaccination. The receptor was derived from an adult in good health. Here the CDR3 DNA reads TGTGCCAGCAGCGTAAACAGCGTCGCGAACACCGGGGAGCTGTTTTTT. This encodes CASSVNSVANTGELFF.